The 21 T cell receptor beta chains reported below all come from one sample, sequenced in a study of cytomegalovirus exposure and HLA in healthy donors. Sequenced by immunoSEQ multiplex PCR; TCRdb stores in-frame clones only, minus some. In the table there are 200,000 to 250,000 clones, around four fifths of which are singletons. Sequencing used PBMCs. All receptors come from a woman between 18 and 29 years old in good health and CMV-seronegative.

The genes are TRBV30 and TRBJ1-5; 7 bases fit TRBD1. This CDR3 contains 14 residues. Germline CDR1 and CDR2: GTSNPN and SVGIG (reference sequence). The V segment lost 3 bases and the J segment 3 bases; nucleotides outside the gene matches: 5. This CDR3 is CAWSRQGANQPQHF. In nucleotides, the CDR3 is TGTGCCTGGAGCCGACAGGGCGCCAATCAGCCCCAGCATTTT.

V gene TRBV9 combines with J gene TRBJ1-4, with TRBD1 identical over 9 bases. V dropped 3 bases and J dropped 6; count of bases not matched to a gene: 6. CDR1 is SGDLS and CDR2 is YYNGEE in the germline V gene. There are 15 residues in the CDR3. Here the CDR3 DNA reads TGTGCCAGCAGCGCGACCGGGACAGGGCATGAAAAACTGTTTTTT. Protein: CASSATGTGHEKLFF.

This chain connects TRBV18 to TRBJ2-1; no clear D. The V end was cut by 0 bases, the J end by 6 bases, with 9 bases between. Germline loops: CDR1 KGHSH, CDR2 LQKENI. The CDR3 runs to 14 residues. This CDR3 is CASSPPARGNEQFF. The CDR3, as DNA: TGTGCCAGCTCACCACCGGCCAGAGGCAATGAGCAGTTCTTC.

J is TRBJ2-1 and V is TRBV7-8; D is perhaps TRBD1 (5 bases). V was shortened by 0 bases and J by 6 bases, with 9 bases between the two germline ends. Germline V CDR1 and CDR2: SGHVS, FQNEAQ. There are 14 residues in the CDR3. The CDR3 protein is CASSLARQSNEQFF. Here the CDR3 DNA reads TGTGCCAGCAGCTTAGCGCGACAGAGCAATGAGCAGTTCTTC.

V usage is TRBV27 and J usage is TRBJ1-2; D might be TRBD1 (6 bases). The CDR3 is made up of 13 amino acids. V was trimmed by 8 bases and J by 6 bases, leaving 16 bases between them. In germline, CDR1 is MNHEY, CDR2 SMNVEV (reference sequence). The CDR3 protein is CASRVGGSDGYTF. Written as DNA, the CDR3 is TGTGCCAGCCGAGTAGGGGGTAGCGATGGCTACACCTTC.

This clone was seen a few times. The genes are TRBV15 and TRBJ1-1; D gene uncertain. Looked up from germline, CDR1 is LNHNV and CDR2 is YYDKDF (reference sequence). V gave up 0 bases and J gave up 2 bases, with 7 bases separating them. The CDR3 runs to 14 residues. CDR3 nucleotide sequence: TGTGCCACCAGCAGAGATGGAGTTAACACTGAAGCTTTCTTT. Protein product: CATSRDGVNTEAFF.

The chain carries TRBV27 and TRBJ2-2; possible D gene TRBD2, 5 bases. Germline CDR1 MNHEY, CDR2 SMNVEV (reference sequence). V lost 3 bases and J 2 bases, leaving 16 bases between the germline ends. This CDR3 has 17 amino acids. In DNA, the CDR3 is TGTGCCAGCAGTTTTCCCACTAGAAATGAAAACACCGGGGAGCTGTTTTTT. This gives the protein CASSFPTRNENTGELFF.

The V and J genes are TRBV10-3 and TRBJ1-2, with D possibly TRBD1 on 5 matching bases. Trimming cost V 2 bases and J 1 base, with 14 bases left between them. Germline CDR1 and CDR2: ENHRY and SYGVKD. This CDR3 contains 16 residues. The CDR3 DNA is TGTGCCATCAGTGAGATAGGGACGGAATATAACTATGGCTACACCTTC. It translates to CAISEIGTEYNYGYTF.

This clone was counted only a few times. The J gene is TRBJ2-1, the V gene TRBV18; D tentatively reads TRBD1 or TRBD2 (5 bases each). The V gene's germline CDR1 is KGHSH and CDR2 LQKENI. The CDR3 extends over 16 amino acids. V was clipped by 3 bases and J by 5 bases, with 17 bases between them. CDR3 coding DNA: TGTGCCAGCTCACCCTCTCACGGGACGGGGAACAATGAGCAGTTCTTC. As protein: CASSPSHGTGNNEQFF.

The V and J genes are TRBV28 and TRBJ1-2, with D perhaps TRBD1 (6 bases). This CDR3 contains 14 residues. Germline CDR1 is MDHEN and CDR2 is SYDVKM. The V and J ends lost 7 bases and 7 bases respectively, with 19 bases between them. The CDR3 DNA reads as TGTGCCAGCACACAACAAGCGGGGGGCCCTGGCTACACCTTC. It encodes CASTQQAGGPGYTF.

The genes are TRBV30 and TRBJ2-1; D is uncertain. CDR3 size: 17 residues. Per germline, CDR1 GTSNPN and CDR2 SVGIG (reference sequence). Trimming took off 1 base at V and 0 bases at J, with 16 bases between the two ends. CDR3 nucleotides: TGTGCCTGGAGTGGGGCGCCCGGCGTAAGCTCCTACAATGAGCAGTTCTTC. It yields the protein CAWSGAPGVSSYNEQFF.

This clone was observed a few times. The chain links TRBV5-4 to TRBJ2-2; 9 nucleotides agree with TRBD1. The CDR3 extends over 14 amino acids. The V and J ends lost 5 bases and 7 bases, in that order; junction bases with no gene match: 6. Germline V gene sequence: CDR1 SGHNT, CDR2 YYREEE (reference sequence). This CDR3 reads CASRTGGANGELFF. CDR3 nucleotides: TGTGCCAGCAGGACAGGGGGTGCGAACGGGGAGCTGTTTTTT.

The chain has TRBV4-1 and TRBJ1-3; TRBD1 agrees at 7 bases. Germline assignment: CDR1 MGHRA and CDR2 YSYEKL. The CDR3 is 20 amino acids. Germline trimming cut 1 base from V and 2 bases from J; bases unmatched to any gene: 17. CDR3 in DNA: TGCGCCAGCAGCCAAGTGGGGCCCAGACAGGGCCTTGGCCCTGGAAACACCATATATTTT. Translated: CASSQVGPRQGLGPGNTIYF.

This chain joins TRBV27 and TRBJ2-1; D may match TRBD1 or TRBD2 (5 bases each). There are 14 residues in the CDR3. V was trimmed by 0 bases and J by 10 bases, leaving 13 bases between them. Germline CDR1 reads MNHEY; CDR2 reads SMNVEV (reference sequence). CDR3 sequence reads: CASSLSGAEGEQFF. The CDR3, as DNA: TGTGCCAGCAGTTTATCAGGCGCCGAGGGGGAGCAGTTCTTC.

The CDR3 DNA sequence: TGTGCCAGTAGTCCCCAGACAGGGTTTAGTACCGGGGAGCTGTTTTTT. It translates to CASSPQTGFSTGELFF. The chain is built from TRBV19 and TRBJ2-2; 7 nucleotides line up with TRBD1. This CDR3 region has 16 residues. Germline V gene sequence: CDR1 LNHDA, CDR2 SQIVND (reference sequence). The ends lost 5 bases at V and 5 bases at J; junction bases unmatched: 11.

The chain uses TRBV5-1 and TRBJ1-4, with 8 bases identical to TRBD1. The CDR3 is made up of 16 amino acids. The V and J ends lost 0 bases and 4 bases, in that order; junction bases with no gene match: 5. Germline-derived CDR1 and CDR2 are SGHRS and YFSETQ. The CDR3 DNA reads as TGCGCCAGCAGCTTGGTTCAGGGGGCGCGTAATGAAAAACTGTTTTTT. Its translation is CASSLVQGARNEKLFF. Variable domain in full (rest from reference TRBV5-1 and TRBJ1-4): KAGVTQTPRYLIKTRGQQVTLSCSPISGHRSVSWYQQTPGQGLQFLFEYFSETQRNKGNFPGRFSGRQFSNSRSEMNVSTLELGDSALYLCASSLVQGARNEKLFFGSGTQLSVL.

The chain uses TRBV2 and TRBJ2-1; D assignment may be TRBD1 or TRBD2 (5 bases each). This CDR3 has 14 amino acids. CDR1 and CDR2 (germline): SNHLY, FYNNEI. V was trimmed by 10 bases and J by 9 bases, leaving 22 bases between them. CDR3 in DNA: TGTGCCATCACCGACAGTGGCGGGTTGGGTGAGCAGTTCTTC. This sequence encodes CAITDSGGLGEQFF. Full variable domain (rest looked up from reference TRBV2 and TRBJ2-1): EPEVTQTPSHQVTQMGQEVILRCVPISNHLYFYWYRQILGQKVEFLVSFYNNEISEKSEIFDDQFSVERPDGSNFTLKIRSTKLEDSAMYFCAITDSGGLGEQFFGPGTRLTVL.

The rearrangement uses TRBV27 and TRBJ2-7, with a possible D match to TRBD2 (5 bases). Germline V gene data show CDR1 as MNHEY and CDR2 as SMNVEV (reference sequence). Trimming took off 5 bases at V and 0 bases at J, with 14 bases between the two ends. The CDR3 loop spans 15 amino acids. The CDR3 DNA is TGTGCCAGCAGTCACCGTGGAGGCAACTCCTACGAGCAGTACTTC. As protein: CASSHRGGNSYEQYF.

In its sample, this clone was seen once. The rearrangement uses TRBV27 and TRBJ1-4; D call uncertain. V lost 0 bases and J 8 bases, leaving 13 bases between the germline ends. Germline loops: CDR1 MNHEY, CDR2 SMNVEV (reference sequence). This CDR3 comprises 15 residues. The CDR3 DNA reads TGTGCCAGCAGTTTATCAGGTCCGAATAGGGAAAAACTGTTTTTT. This sequence encodes CASSLSGPNREKLFF.

This chain joins TRBV27 and TRBJ1-1; the D gene is possibly TRBD1 (6 bases). Germline CDR1 is MNHEY and CDR2 is SMNVEV (reference sequence). Trimming pared 4 bases from V and 0 bases from J, leaving 9 bases between. The CDR3 has 14 amino acids. CDR3 region: CASSSDRMNTEAFF. In nucleotides, the CDR3 is TGTGCCAGCAGTTCCGACAGGATGAACACTGAAGCTTTCTTT.

The chain combines TRBV7-2 with TRBJ2-7; TRBD1 might be the D (6 bases). The germline V gene encodes CDR1 SGHTA and CDR2 FQGNSA. V was cut by 1 base and J by 4 bases, with 11 bases left in between. The CDR3 runs 14 residues. CDR3 loop: CTSSLVQGPYEQYF. CDR3 coding DNA: TGTACCAGCAGCTTAGTTCAGGGGCCGTACGAGCAGTACTTC. Together with reference TRBV7-2 and TRBJ2-7, the CDR3 gives the full variable domain: GAGVSQSPSNKVTEKGKDVELRCDPISGHTALYWYRQSLGQGLEFLIYFQGNSAPDKSGLPSDRFSAERTGGSVSTLTIQRTQQEDSAVYLCTSSLVQGPYEQYFGPGTRLTVT.